Listed below are T cell receptor beta chains from one sample, sequenced in a study of shared clonotypes between healthy human individuals. Some clones are missing from TCRdb's copy, which holds only in-frame ones; the method was immunoSEQ multiplex PCR. Here the sample spans around 1.5 million clones, roughly 98% being singletons. The specimen was naive CD4+ T cells sorted from blood. These receptors all come from a man younger than 45 in good health. Each CDR3 is given with its conserved first and last residue. D genes are given only for firm matches. Expanded clones get a size class; other rows say once, few or many, or leave the size out.

cdr3_aa: CAISPLAGATDTQYF; cdr3_nt: TGTGCCATCAGCCCACTAGCGGGAGCGACAGATACGCAGTATTTT; j_call: TRBJ2-3; v_call: TRBV10-3; clone_size: .; d_call: TRBD2
cdr3_aa: CASSPQEGGNQPQHF; cdr3_nt: TGTGCCAGCTCACCACAGGAGGGTGGCAATCAGCCCCAGCATTTT; j_call: TRBJ1-5; v_call: TRBV18; clone_size: .; d_call: .
cdr3_aa: CASSAKSGTRYPPNYEQYF; cdr3_nt: TGTGCCAGCAGTGCTAAATCGGGAACCCGATACCCACCTAACTACGAGCAGTACTTC; j_call: TRBJ2-7; v_call: TRBV27; clone_size: .; d_call: .
cdr3_aa: CASSDSGGAKLFF; cdr3_nt: TGTGCCAGCAGTGATTCCGGAGGGGCAAAACTGTTTTTT; j_call: TRBJ1-4; v_call: TRBV25-1; clone_size: .; d_call: .
cdr3_aa: CASSYQTGATSEQFF; cdr3_nt: TGCGCCAGCAGTTACCAGACGGGAGCCACAAGTGAGCAGTTCTTC; j_call: TRBJ2-1; v_call: TRBV5-1; clone_size: .; d_call: .
cdr3_aa: CAWSVLPSGRGEQFF; cdr3_nt: TGTGCCTGGAGTGTATTGCCTAGCGGGAGGGGTGAGCAGTTCTTC; j_call: TRBJ2-1; v_call: TRBV30; clone_size: .; d_call: TRBD2
cdr3_aa: CAIRGQSGANVLTF; cdr3_nt: TGTGCCATCAGAGGACAGTCGGGGGCCAACGTCCTGACTTTC; j_call: TRBJ2-6; v_call: TRBV10-3; clone_size: .; d_call: .
cdr3_aa: CASSLENEQFF; cdr3_nt: TGTGCCAGCAGCTTAGAGAATGAGCAGTTCTTC; j_call: TRBJ2-1; v_call: TRBV5-6; clone_size: .; d_call: .
cdr3_aa: CSATGLIGETQYF; cdr3_nt: TGCAGCGCTACAGGCCTTATCGGGGAGACCCAGTACTTC; j_call: TRBJ2-5; v_call: TRBV29-1; clone_size: once; d_call: .
cdr3_aa: CASRNQGSYNEQFF; cdr3_nt: TGTGCCAGCAGGAATCAGGGGTCCTACAATGAGCAGTTCTTC; j_call: TRBJ2-1; v_call: TRBV6-6; clone_size: .; d_call: .
cdr3_aa: CSVPYQTF; cdr3_nt: TGCAGCGTTCCTTATCAAACCTTC; j_call: TRBJ1-2; v_call: TRBV29-1; clone_size: .; d_call: .
cdr3_aa: CASSAQGAGVGNQPQHF; cdr3_nt: TGTGCCAGTAGTGCACAGGGGGCTGGCGTCGGCAATCAGCCCCAGCATTTT; j_call: TRBJ1-5; v_call: TRBV19; clone_size: .; d_call: TRBD1
cdr3_aa: CASSIGLARTDTQYF; cdr3_nt: TGTGCCAGCAGCATCGGACTAGCACGCACAGATACGCAGTATTTT; j_call: TRBJ2-3; v_call: TRBV7-2; clone_size: .; d_call: TRBD2
cdr3_aa: CASSLSPGPETQYF; cdr3_nt: TGTGCCAGCTCACTTTCCCCGGGACCTGAGACCCAGTACTTC; j_call: TRBJ2-5; v_call: TRBV18; clone_size: .; d_call: .
cdr3_aa: CASSRTSGSTDTQYF; cdr3_nt: TGTGCCAGCAGTCGGACTAGCGGTAGCACAGATACGCAGTATTTT; j_call: TRBJ2-3; v_call: TRBV28; clone_size: .; d_call: TRBD2
cdr3_aa: CASSLGARPGGETQYF; cdr3_nt: TGTGCCAGCAGCTTAGGAGCTCGCCCGGGTGGAGAGACCCAGTACTTC; j_call: TRBJ2-5; v_call: TRBV11-2; clone_size: .; d_call: .
cdr3_aa: CASSLANEQYF; cdr3_nt: TGCGCCAGCAGCTTGGCCAACGAGCAGTACTTC; j_call: TRBJ2-7; v_call: TRBV5-1; clone_size: .; d_call: .
cdr3_aa: CASSPPGTGQETQYF; cdr3_nt: TGTGCCAGCAGCCCCCCCGGGACAGGCCAAGAGACCCAGTACTTC; j_call: TRBJ2-5; v_call: TRBV7-9; clone_size: .; d_call: TRBD1
cdr3_aa: CASSPDRLYGYTF; cdr3_nt: TGTGCCAGCAGTCCAGACCGACTCTATGGCTACACCTTC; j_call: TRBJ1-2; v_call: TRBV28; clone_size: .; d_call: .
cdr3_aa: CASSQTKTGGSFGYGYTF; cdr3_nt: TGCGCCAGCAGCCAGACCAAGACAGGGGGCTCGTTTGGCTATGGCTACACCTTC; j_call: TRBJ1-2; v_call: TRBV4-1; clone_size: .; d_call: TRBD1
cdr3_aa: CASSAGLGAIVTQYF; cdr3_nt: TGTGCCAGCAGCGCAGGCCTGGGGGCCATTGTCACGCAGTATTTT; j_call: TRBJ2-3; v_call: TRBV9; clone_size: once; d_call: .
cdr3_aa: CATSPPDEYGYTF; cdr3_nt: TGTGCCACCAGTCCTCCGGACGAGTACGGCTACACCTTC; j_call: TRBJ1-2; v_call: TRBV15; clone_size: .; d_call: .
cdr3_aa: CASSSRQGNQPQHF; cdr3_nt: TGTGCCAGCAGTTCGAGACAGGGAAATCAGCCCCAGCATTTT; j_call: TRBJ1-5; v_call: TRBV28; clone_size: .; d_call: TRBD1
cdr3_aa: CASSPGTTSYEQYF; cdr3_nt: TGTGCCAGCAGCCCCGGGACAACCTCCTACGAGCAGTACTTC; j_call: TRBJ2-7; v_call: TRBV7-2; clone_size: .; d_call: .
cdr3_aa: CASSFHQGRGMDQPQHF; cdr3_nt: TGTGCCAGCAGCTTCCACCAGGGCAGGGGTATGGATCAGCCCCAGCATTTT; j_call: TRBJ1-5; v_call: TRBV5-5; clone_size: .; d_call: .
cdr3_aa: CASSQGESGSSETQYF; cdr3_nt: TGTGCCAGCAGCCAAGGTGAGAGCGGGAGTTCAGAGACCCAGTACTTC; j_call: TRBJ2-5; v_call: TRBV4-2; clone_size: .; d_call: TRBD2
cdr3_aa: CASSPLVAGPFMNTEAFF; cdr3_nt: TGTGCCAGCTCACCACTTGTGGCAGGTCCATTCATGAACACTGAAGCTTTCTTT; j_call: TRBJ1-1; v_call: TRBV18; clone_size: .; d_call: .
cdr3_aa: CASSPRDFVGNEQFF; cdr3_nt: TGTGCCAGCAGCCCAAGGGACTTCGTTGGCAATGAGCAGTTCTTC; j_call: TRBJ2-1; v_call: TRBV9; clone_size: once; d_call: .
cdr3_aa: CASSPGSYEQYF; cdr3_nt: TGTGCCAGTAGTCCTGGGTCCTACGAGCAGTACTTC; j_call: TRBJ2-7; v_call: TRBV6-5; clone_size: .; d_call: .
cdr3_aa: CASSLTGQRGYNEQFF; cdr3_nt: TGTGCCAGTAGTTTGACTGGCCAGCGGGGGTACAATGAGCAGTTCTTC; j_call: TRBJ2-1; v_call: TRBV19; clone_size: .; d_call: TRBD2
cdr3_aa: CASSLSLAGAPYEQYF; cdr3_nt: TGTGCCAGCAGCCTTTCGCTAGCGGGAGCCCCCTACGAGCAGTACTTC; j_call: TRBJ2-7; v_call: TRBV11-2; clone_size: .; d_call: TRBD2
cdr3_aa: CASSGRAGSYEQYF; cdr3_nt: TGTGCCAGCAGCGGACGGGCTGGCTCCTACGAGCAGTACTTC; j_call: TRBJ2-7; v_call: TRBV7-9; clone_size: .; d_call: .
cdr3_aa: CASSLGLRGYEQYF; cdr3_nt: TGTGCCAGCAGCTTAGGTCTTAGGGGTTACGAGCAGTACTTC; j_call: TRBJ2-7; v_call: TRBV7-2; clone_size: .; d_call: .
cdr3_aa: CASSNKADRSFNQPQHF; cdr3_nt: TGTGCCAGTAGTAATAAGGCGGACAGGAGCTTCAATCAGCCCCAGCATTTT; j_call: TRBJ1-5; v_call: TRBV19; clone_size: .; d_call: TRBD1
cdr3_aa: CASRTRVQETQYF; cdr3_nt: TGTGCCAGCAGGACCCGGGTCCAAGAGACCCAGTACTTC; j_call: TRBJ2-5; v_call: TRBV27; clone_size: .; d_call: .
cdr3_aa: CATPGLFPDTQYF; cdr3_nt: TGTGCCACCCCGGGACTCTTCCCAGATACGCAGTATTTT; j_call: TRBJ2-3; v_call: TRBV6-1; clone_size: once; d_call: .
cdr3_aa: CASSLGGLAGLWNEQFF; cdr3_nt: TGTGCCAGCAGCTTAGGGGGACTAGCGGGATTATGGAATGAGCAGTTCTTC; j_call: TRBJ2-1; v_call: TRBV7-9; clone_size: .; d_call: TRBD2
cdr3_aa: CASSLAGTTNYGYTF; cdr3_nt: TGCGCCAGCAGCTTGGCCGGGACGACAAACTATGGCTACACCTTC; j_call: TRBJ1-2; v_call: TRBV5-1; clone_size: .; d_call: .
cdr3_aa: CASSTPGGSSYNEQFF; cdr3_nt: TGTGCCAGTAGTACACCGGGGGGGAGCTCCTACAATGAGCAGTTCTTC; j_call: TRBJ2-1; v_call: TRBV19; clone_size: .; d_call: TRBD2
cdr3_aa: CASSLRGGNQPQHF; cdr3_nt: TGTGCCAGCAGCTTACGAGGAGGGAATCAGCCCCAGCATTTT; j_call: TRBJ1-5; v_call: TRBV7-2; clone_size: .; d_call: .